These 25 T cell receptor beta chains share one sample of origin, sequenced in a study of blood T cells in healthy people across ages. PCR was performed a second time for about 6 to 11 cycles using a sample-barcoded 5' primer and a J-beta primer mix. TCRdb passed the 5' RACE reads through MiXCR, listing each CDR3 protein once. The table has 1.5 million or so distinct CDR3 sequences, approximately 43% seen once. Specimen: blood. The source of these receptors is a woman between 18 and 29 years old in good health.

This clonotype was found a few times. V and J are TRBV27 and TRBJ2-1, with a weak D call TRBD2 (6 bases). V was shortened by 0 bases and J by 9 bases, with 15 bases between the two germline ends. CDR3 size: 15 residues. Looked up from germline, CDR1 is MNHEY and CDR2 is SMNVEV (reference sequence). The chain's CDR3 is CASSLSTDYSGEQFF. The CDR3 bases are TGTGCCAGCAGTTTATCAACGGACTATTCGGGTGAGCAGTTCTTC.

The V call is TRBV29-1, the J call TRBJ2-5, with no clear D. There are 13 residues in the CDR3. Trimming left V 2 bases short and J 7 bases short, with 14 bases between. CDR1 and CDR2 from the germline V gene are SQVTM and ANQGSEA. The CDR3 nucleotides are TGCAGCGTTGAACTGCTCGGACCGCGGACCCAGTACTTC. It yields the protein CSVELLGPRTQYF.

This clonotype occurred once. The chain is built from TRBV20-1 and TRBJ1-5; TRBD1 might be the D (6 bases). The V end lost 1 base, the J end lost 1 base, and 14 bases lay between the germline ends. The germline V gene has CDR1 DFQATT and CDR2 SNEGSKA (reference sequence). CDR3 length equals 16 residues. The CDR3 region has the DNA TGCAGTGCTAGAGTGCCCAGGGGAGGGAGCAATCAGCCCCAGCATTTT. It specifies CSARVPRGGSNQPQHF.

The count of this clonotype is one. The V call is TRBV12-3 or TRBV12-4, the J call TRBJ1-2, with 10 bases fitting TRBD1. V was clipped by 5 bases and J by 4 bases; unmatched bases: 4. The length of the CDR3 is 14 residues. CDR3 DNA sequence: TGTGCCAGCAGTCGACAGGGGGCGGCCTATGGCTACACCTTC. It translates to CASSRQGAAYGYTF.

With respect to this clonotype: One end of the junction fails to match germline, which may point to a read error. The CDR3 spells CATSTLGQGNQYF. The CDR3 DNA sequence: TGCGCCACCAGCACCTTGGGACAGGGGAACCAGTACTTC. The chain couples TRBV15 to TRBJ2-4, with 10 bases lining up with TRBD1. The CDR3 is made up of 13 amino acids. The germline V gene has CDR1 LNHNV and CDR2 YYDKDF (reference sequence).

Only a few counts were recorded for this clonotype. The CDR3 nucleotides read TGCGCCAGCAGCCAAGTAATGGATGAGCAGTTCTTC. This translates into CASSQVMDEQFF. The V gene is TRBV4-1, the J gene TRBJ2-1; no clear D gene. The germline V gene encodes CDR1 MGHRA and CDR2 YSYEKL. V shed 1 base and J shed 8 bases, with 6 bases lying between them. The CDR3 spans 12 residues.

This clonotype has more than one count but fewer than ten. The V and J genes are TRBV7-8 and TRBJ2-5; D ambiguous. The V and J ends lost 6 bases and 2 bases respectively, with 10 bases between them. Germline CDR1 SGHVS, CDR2 FQNEAQ. This CDR3 is built from 13 residues. CDR3 residues: CASRPPAQETQYF. DNA of the CDR3: TGTGCCAGCAGACCCCCAGCGCAAGAGACCCAGTACTTC.

Remarks on this clonotype: Given a much more abundant clone one base away, this may be a read error. The J gene is TRBJ2-5, the V gene TRBV11-1; D gene ambiguous. This CDR3 region has 12 residues. Between the trimmed V and J ends, which lost 5 bases and 11 bases, there was a span of 15 bases. Looked up from germline, CDR1 is SGHAT and CDR2 is FQDESV (reference sequence). The CDR3 nucleotides read TGTGCCAGCAGCCCACAGACGGAAGAGCAGTACTTC. Protein sequence: CASSPQTEEQYF.

This chain connects TRBV29-1 to TRBJ1-4; a weak D match, TRBD1 (6 bases). Germline V gene sequence: CDR1 SQVTM, CDR2 ANQGSEA. V was shortened by 7 bases and J by 7 bases, with 16 bases between the two germline ends. The CDR3 has 13 residues. The CDR3 loop is CSAEGGDVEKLFF. For the CDR3, the DNA is TGCAGCGCCGAAGGGGGGGATGTTGAAAAACTGTTTTTT.

There are a few counts of this clonotype. The chain has TRBV20-1 and TRBJ2-7; TRBD1 agrees at 8 bases. The trim removed 6 bases at V and 4 bases at J, leaving 8 bases unmatched. The germline V gene has CDR1 DFQATT and CDR2 SNEGSKA (reference sequence). This CDR3 is built from 13 residues. CDR3 in DNA: TGCAGTGCAGGCAGGGGGCGCGATTACGAGCAGTACTTC. Translating it yields CSAGRGRDYEQYF.

This clonotype was observed a few times. CDR3 region: CASSSSDSPFSYNEQFF. The CDR3 DNA is TGTGCCAGCAGCTCATCGGACTCACCTTTCTCCTACAATGAGCAGTTCTTC. This chain uses TRBV7-9 with TRBJ2-1; D perhaps matches TRBD2 (5 bases). V lost 4 bases, J lost 0 bases, and 16 bases lay in between. CDR3 length: 17 residues. Germline assignment: CDR1 SEHNR and CDR2 FQNEAQ (reference sequence).

In this sample, this clonotype turned up a few times. DNA for the CDR3: TGTGCCAGCAGCCTGAACAGGGGATCCGAGCAGTACTTC. It translates to CASSLNRGSEQYF. The chain recombines TRBV7-9 with TRBJ2-7, with TRBD1 matching 7 bases. V was pared by 5 bases and J by 6 bases, with 7 bases of the junction left unmatched. Germline values: CDR1 SEHNR, CDR2 FQNEAQ (reference sequence). CDR3 length: 13 amino acids.

CDR3 sequence: CASSLSREVPDTQYF. The CDR3 nucleotides read TGTGCCAGCAGCCTTAGCCGGGAGGTGCCAGATACGCAGTATTTT. This sequence joins TRBV28 and TRBJ2-3, with 7 bases identical to TRBD2. The CDR3 is made up of 15 amino acids. V was pared by 6 bases and J by 4 bases, with 10 bases of the junction left unmatched. The germline CDR1 and CDR2 sequences are MDHEN and SYDVKM.

The chain carries TRBV6-6 and TRBJ2-3; TRBD2 matches at 9 bases. Unmatched junction bases numbered 6, after V lost 0 bases and J lost 5 bases. Germline assignment: CDR1 MNHNY and CDR2 SVGAGI (reference sequence). The CDR3 runs to 16 residues. CDR3 nucleotides: TGTGCCAGCAGTTACTCGTCTAGCGGGGATAAAGATACGCAGTATTTT. Protein: CASSYSSSGDKDTQYF.

This clonotype was seen a few times. V gene TRBV6-2 or TRBV6-3 combines with J gene TRBJ1-5; D call uncertain. Germline V gene data show CDR1 as MNHEY and CDR2 as SVGEGT. This CDR3 contains 15 residues. V gave up 8 bases and J gave up 4 bases, with 18 bases separating them. The chain's CDR3 is CASRFGVRRNQPQHF. In nucleotides, the CDR3 is TGTGCCAGCCGCTTTGGGGTTCGGCGGAATCAGCCCCAGCATTTT.

The V and J genes are TRBV7-8 and TRBJ2-1; TRBD2 agrees at 8 bases. The CDR3 covers 15 residues. V shed 5 bases and J 3 bases; nucleotides not matched to a gene: 6. CDR1 and CDR2 (germline): SGHVS, FQNEAQ. CDR3 amino acids: CASSPQSGGYNEQFF. The CDR3 DNA is TGTGCCAGCAGCCCCCAGAGCGGGGGCTACAATGAGCAGTTCTTC. The entire variable domain, with the rest obtained from reference TRBV7-8 and TRBJ2-1, is as follows: GAGVSQSPRYKVAKRGQDVALRCDPISGHVSLFWYQQALGQGPEFLTYFQNEAQLDKSGLPSDRFFAERPEGSVSTLKIQRTQQEDSAVYLCASSPQSGGYNEQFFGPGTRLTVL.

This clonotype was seen a few times. CDR3 protein: CASSYPGLDTQYF. DNA for the CDR3: TGTGCCAGCAGTTACCCGGGTTTGGATACGCAGTATTTT. J is TRBJ2-3 and V is TRBV6-6; D uncertain. The CDR3 runs 13 residues. CDR1 MNHNY and CDR2 SVGAGI come from the germline V gene (reference sequence). V was shortened by 2 bases and J by 6 bases, with 9 bases between the two germline ends.

This clonotype was counted between two and nine times. This sequence joins TRBV12-3 or TRBV12-4 and TRBJ2-5; no clear D gene. V lost 2 bases to trimming and J lost 5 bases, with 9 bases between them. The CDR3 contains 13 residues. The CDR3: CASSLPSFETQYF. CDR3 bases: TGTGCCAGCAGTTTACCCAGTTTCGAGACCCAGTACTTC.

The CDR3 reads CSMGRSYNEQYF. The CDR3 nucleotides read TGCAGCATGGGGAGGAGCTACAATGAGCAGTACTTC. The chain links TRBV29-1 to TRBJ2-1, with D possibly TRBD2 on 6 matching bases. The assigned J gene may be wrong: the sequence end matches TRBJ2-7 better. Germline CDR1 SQVTM, CDR2 ANQGSEA. The length of the CDR3 is 12 residues.

The V gene is TRBV12-3 or TRBV12-4, the J gene TRBJ1-1, with a tentative D call TRBD1 (5 bases). The V end was cut by 6 bases, the J end by 4 bases, with 24 bases between. The CDR3 has 17 residues. The CDR3 bases are TGTGCCAGCAGCGACCTCACCGCCGGGCAGGGTTTCACTGAAGCTTTCTTT. Encoded protein: CASSDLTAGQGFTEAFF.

The chain carries TRBV7-9 and TRBJ1-4; D gene uncertain. The V gene's germline CDR1 is SEHNR and CDR2 FQNEAQ (reference sequence). The germline V and J ends were trimmed by 3 bases and 10 bases, with 12 bases remaining between them. The CDR3 has 13 residues. The CDR3 here is CASSFGEIGKLFF. The CDR3 nucleotides read TGTGCCAGCAGCTTCGGGGAGATCGGAAAACTGTTTTTT.

The rearrangement links TRBV30 to TRBJ1-2; D may be TRBD1 (6 bases). V was cut by 2 bases and J by 5 bases, with 15 bases left in between. The CDR3 extends over 14 amino acids. Germline lookup yields CDR1 GTSNPN and CDR2 SVGIG (reference sequence). The CDR3 protein is CAWSSQGIQYGYTF. The CDR3 coding sequence is TGTGCCTGGAGTTCACAGGGTATCCAATATGGCTACACCTTC.

This clonotype came up a few times. This chain uses TRBV20-1 with TRBJ1-2; a weak D match, TRBD1 (6 bases). The CDR3 is made up of 14 amino acids. V lost 8 bases and J lost 4, with 20 bases in between. Germline CDR1 reads DFQATT; CDR2 reads SNEGSKA (reference sequence). CDR3 nucleotide sequence: TGCAGTACTGGACAGCCAAGCCGAGTCTATGGCTACACCTTC. This encodes CSTGQPSRVYGYTF.

The chain uses TRBV20-1 and TRBJ1-2; the D is unclear. CDR3 length: 13 amino acids. Germline V gene lookup returns CDR1 DFQATT and CDR2 SNEGSKA (reference sequence). Trimming left V 2 bases short and J 3 bases short, with 10 bases between. The CDR3 DNA follows: TGCAGTGCTAGAATTCGGGCAGACTATGGCTACACCTTC. It translates to CSARIRADYGYTF.

The V call is TRBV25-1, the J call TRBJ2-1; a possible D gene is TRBD2 (6 bases). Trimming stripped 7 bases from V and 0 bases from J, with 16 bases between. Germline CDR1 MGHDK, CDR2 SYGVNS. The CDR3 runs to 16 residues. The CDR3 protein is CASTEGRGRSYNEQFF. The CDR3 coding sequence is TGTGCCAGCACCGAGGGGCGGGGACGCTCCTACAATGAGCAGTTCTTC.